This T cell receptor beta chain originates from a study of chemoradiotherapy in HPV16-positive cancers. Overall study results and limits: The functional HPV-specific definition rests on just a couple of HPV16-positive patients. Non-HPV-specific T cells did not expand in tumors during treatment, whereas candidate HPV-specific clones and E7-related motifs did.

In this sample, this clone turned up once. Its antigen is not identified. Generated by immunoSEQ multiplex PCR, the TCRdb table keeps only in-frame clones and is missing some. The sample contains fewer than 8,000 clones, roughly 89% of which appear only once. Losses at the gene ends were 4 bases for V and 4 bases for J; bases not matched to a gene: 3. The CDR3 is made up of 15 amino acids. CDR1 SGHDN and CDR2 FVKESK come from the germline V gene. The TCR originated in a human donor with HPV-associated anogenital cancer. Here the sequenced sample was tumor tissue, taken from a patient who underwent chemoradiotherapy. V usage is TRBV14 and J usage is TRBJ2-2; 10 bases fit TRBD1. CDR3 DNA: TGTGCCAGCAGCCTGGACAGGGGGTTCACCGGGGAGCTGTTTTTT. It specifies CASSLDRGFTGELFF.